A selection of T cell receptor beta chains follows, all from one sample in a study of cytomegalovirus exposure and HLA in healthy donors. Here immunoSEQ multiplex PCR was the method, and the copy in TCRdb shows in-frame clones only, minus some. The data contain approximately 190,000 clones, around 78% of them singletons. The sample consisted of PBMCs. These receptors originate from a woman in her twenties or thirties in good health and CMV-seropositive. CDR3s include the opening cysteine and the closing phenylalanine or tryptophan. Each record gives: clone size, J gene, D gene, V gene, CDR3 DNA, CDR3 protein. A D gene is named only where the DNA matches it firmly. A row's size may be missing; if present it is once, few, many or a size class.

size: -
J: TRBJ1-1
D: -
V: TRBV28
DNA: TGTGCCAGCAGTTTAGGCCTGGGGGGGATCACTGAAGCTTTCTTT
CDR3: CASSLGLGGITEAFF

size: -
J: TRBJ2-7
D: TRBD2
V: TRBV27
DNA: TGTGCCAGCAGTCCTAGGACTAGCGGGATTGGCGAGCAGTACTTC
CDR3: CASSPRTSGIGEQYF

size: -
J: TRBJ2-1
D: -
V: TRBV2
DNA: TGTGCCAGCCTAGGACAACCGCCAGAGCAGTTCTTC
CDR3: CASLGQPPEQFF

size: -
J: TRBJ2-2
D: -
V: TRBV6-5
DNA: TGTGCCAGTAACAGGGCCAGCACCGGGGAGCTGTTTTTT
CDR3: CASNRASTGELFF

size: few
J: TRBJ1-2
D: TRBD1
V: TRBV28
DNA: TGTGCCAGCAACGCAGGGGGCAGTGGCTACACCTTC
CDR3: CASNAGGSGYTF

size: -
J: TRBJ1-2
D: -
V: TRBV28
DNA: TGTGCCAGCAGTTTAAAGGGACGGGAGAGGAGCTACACCTTC
CDR3: CASSLKGRERSYTF

size: -
J: TRBJ2-7
D: -
V: TRBV9
DNA: TGTGCCAGCAGCGTAGGTAGTAGCGGCTACGAGCAGTACTTC
CDR3: CASSVGSSGYEQYF

size: -
J: TRBJ2-3
D: TRBD2
V: TRBV28
DNA: TGTGCCAGCAGTATAAGGCGGACTAGCGGGGGGAAGGATACGCAGTATTTT
CDR3: CASSIRRTSGGKDTQYF

size: once
J: TRBJ1-4
D: -
V: TRBV11-1
DNA: TGTGCCAGCAGCTTTTCAGCGGCGGGGGAACGGGATGAAAAACTGTTTTTT
CDR3: CASSFSAAGERDEKLFF

size: -
J: TRBJ1-6
D: -
V: TRBV7-6
DNA: TGTGCCAGCAGCTTAGGGGCAGCTTATAATTCACCCCTCCACTTT
CDR3: CASSLGAAYNSPLHF

size: -
J: TRBJ2-2
D: -
V: TRBV9
DNA: TGTGCCAGCAGCGTAGCTGCAGGGGAGAACACCGGGGAGCTGTTTTTT
CDR3: CASSVAAGENTGELFF

size: -
J: TRBJ1-2
D: -
V: TRBV7-9
DNA: TGTGCCAGCAGCCGAACTCAGGGCGGCTATGGCTACACCTTC
CDR3: CASSRTQGGYGYTF

size: -
J: TRBJ2-4
D: -
V: TRBV7-2
DNA: TGTGCCAGCAGCGCAGACAGTACGCAACTAGCCAAAAACATTCAGTACTTC
CDR3: CASSADSTQLAKNIQYF

size: -
J: TRBJ2-7
D: TRBD2
V: TRBV30
DNA: TGTGCCTGGACCTCCAGCGGGGTGAACGAGCAGTACTTC
CDR3: CAWTSSGVNEQYF

size: -
J: TRBJ1-1
D: -
V: TRBV19
DNA: TGTGCCAGTAGTGGCCGGGGGAACACTGAAGCTTTCTTT
CDR3: CASSGRGNTEAFF

size: -
J: TRBJ2-5
D: -
V: TRBV9
DNA: TGTGCCAGCAGCGTAGGGGTGGGGCTGGGAGAGACCCAGTACTTC
CDR3: CASSVGVGLGETQYF

size: -
J: TRBJ1-6
D: -
V: TRBV19
DNA: TGTGCCAGTAGTAGGACAGATTTTAATTCACCCCTCCACTTT
CDR3: CASSRTDFNSPLHF

size: -
J: TRBJ2-2
D: -
V: TRBV11-3
DNA: TGTGCCAGCAGCTTACGGATCAGGTCGCAACAATGGTTCGCCGGGGAGCTGTTTTTT
CDR3: CASSLRIRSQQWFAGELFF

size: -
J: TRBJ1-1
D: -
V: TRBV5-6
DNA: TGTGCCAGCAGCCCCAAGAGATACACTGAAGCTTTCTTT
CDR3: CASSPKRYTEAFF

size: -
J: TRBJ1-5
D: -
V: TRBV28
DNA: TGTGCCACCAGAAGTTTAGGGCAGGGATATCAGCCCCAGCATTTT
CDR3: CATRSLGQGYQPQHF

size: -
J: TRBJ1-5
D: TRBD1
V: TRBV2
DNA: TGTGCCAGCTACCTGGACAGGGTTGGCAATCAGCCCCAGCATTTT
CDR3: CASYLDRVGNQPQHF

size: -
J: TRBJ2-1
D: -
V: TRBV10-3
DNA: TGTGCCATCAGGGGTGGGGGGGGCCAGGATGAGCAGTTCTTC
CDR3: CAIRGGGGQDEQFF

size: -
J: TRBJ1-2
D: -
V: TRBV6-5
DNA: TGTGCCAGCAGTTACCGATTCTCCGGGAGGTATGGCTACACCTTC
CDR3: CASSYRFSGRYGYTF

size: -
J: TRBJ2-2
D: -
V: TRBV29-1
DNA: TGCAGCGTTTTCCAGGGCACCGGGGAGCTGTTTTTT
CDR3: CSVFQGTGELFF

size: -
J: TRBJ2-2
D: -
V: TRBV19
DNA: TGTGCCAGTAGGAGAAGGCCAGGGGGGTTCGCGAACACCGGGGAGCTGTTTTTT
CDR3: CASRRRPGGFANTGELFF

size: -
J: TRBJ2-3
D: -
V: TRBV5-4
DNA: TGTGCCAGCAGCCTAGGGGGGGCCCGAGCGCTTAGCACAGATACGCAGTATTTT
CDR3: CASSLGGARALSTDTQYF

size: -
J: TRBJ2-1
D: -
V: TRBV4-2
DNA: TGTGCCAGCAGCCAAGAGATCCTAGCGAGCTCCTACAATGAGCAGTTCTTC
CDR3: CASSQEILASSYNEQFF

size: -
J: TRBJ2-7
D: -
V: TRBV5-6
DNA: TGTGCCAGCAGCCTTAGCTCCTACGAGCAGTACTTC
CDR3: CASSLSSYEQYF

size: few
J: TRBJ2-5
D: TRBD2
V: TRBV9
DNA: TGTGCCAGCCGCCCTAGCGGGGCGATCCAAGAGACCCAGTACTTC
CDR3: CASRPSGAIQETQYF

size: -
J: TRBJ2-7
D: TRBD2
V: TRBV10-3
DNA: TGTGCCATCAGTGCAGCTGGCGGGAGTTACGAGCAGTACTTC
CDR3: CAISAAGGSYEQYF

size: -
J: TRBJ2-2
D: TRBD2
V: TRBV10-3
DNA: TGTGCCCTCGGGACTAGCAGGGACACCGGGGAGCTGTTTTTT
CDR3: CALGTSRDTGELFF

size: -
J: TRBJ1-1
D: -
V: TRBV5-1
DNA: TGCGCCAGCAGCTTTGACAGGAACACTGAAGCTTTCTTT
CDR3: CASSFDRNTEAFF

size: -
J: TRBJ2-7
D: -
V: TRBV5-1
DNA: TGCGCCAGCAGCTTGGGAGTCGCCTACGAGCAGTACTTC
CDR3: CASSLGVAYEQYF

size: -
J: TRBJ2-3
D: -
V: TRBV18
DNA: TGTGCCAGCTCATCCCTCGGGCGGGCTCCCCTGGATACGCAGTATTTT
CDR3: CASSSLGRAPLDTQYF

size: few
J: TRBJ1-1
D: TRBD1
V: TRBV4-3
DNA: TGCGCCAGCAGCCAAGGGACAGGGTTCGAGGTAGCTTTCTTT
CDR3: CASSQGTGFEVAFF

size: -
J: TRBJ1-3
D: -
V: TRBV4-1
DNA: TGCGCCAGCAGCCCTCTTGTGGGGCCTGGAAACACCATATATTTT
CDR3: CASSPLVGPGNTIYF

size: -
J: TRBJ1-5
D: -
V: TRBV30
DNA: TGTGCCTGGGGAGAGAACAGCAATCAGCCCCAGCATTTT
CDR3: CAWGENSNQPQHF

size: -
J: TRBJ1-1
D: -
V: TRBV19
DNA: TGTGCCACCACGGGTGTCACTGAAGCTTTCTTT
CDR3: CATTGVTEAFF

size: -
J: TRBJ1-2
D: TRBD1
V: TRBV4-1
DNA: TGCGCCAGCAGCCAAACCTTCCGGGACAGGGACTATGGCTACACCTTC
CDR3: CASSQTFRDRDYGYTF

size: once
J: TRBJ2-3
D: -
V: TRBV9
DNA: TGTGCCAGCAGCGCTGGGGTGGGGGCGACAGATACGCAGTATTTT
CDR3: CASSAGVGATDTQYF

size: -
J: TRBJ2-7
D: TRBD2
V: TRBV28
DNA: TGTGCCAGCACGATAGCGGGAGGTCCCGTTCGCGAGCAGTACTTC
CDR3: CASTIAGGPVREQYF

size: -
J: TRBJ2-7
D: -
V: TRBV30
DNA: TGTGCCTGGACCACCAGCGAAAGCTACGAGCAGTACTTC
CDR3: CAWTTSESYEQYF

size: -
J: TRBJ2-2
D: -
V: TRBV7-3
DNA: TGTGCCAGCAGCCTATTACAGGGTACCGGGGAGCTGTTTTTT
CDR3: CASSLLQGTGELFF

size: few
J: TRBJ1-5
D: -
V: TRBV19
DNA: TGTGCCAGTAAGGGGGGGGACCTTTATCAGCCCCAGCATTTT
CDR3: CASKGGDLYQPQHF

size: -
J: TRBJ2-1
D: TRBD1
V: TRBV5-6
DNA: TGTGCCAGCAGCCTCGGGACAGGGGGCATCTACAATGAGCAGTTCTTC
CDR3: CASSLGTGGIYNEQFF

size: -
J: TRBJ2-5
D: TRBD1
V: TRBV4-1
DNA: TGCGCCAGCAGCCAAGTCTTGTCGGGACAGGGATTTAATTTGGAGACCCAGTACTTC
CDR3: CASSQVLSGQGFNLETQYF

size: -
J: TRBJ2-1
D: TRBD2
V: TRBV11-2
DNA: TGTGCCTCAATCCAAGGGACTACCCCTTACAATGAGCAGTTCTTC
CDR3: CASIQGTTPYNEQFF

size: -
J: TRBJ1-1
D: -
V: TRBV28
DNA: TGTGCCAGCAGAAGGGGACAACGAAACACTGAAGCTTTCTTT
CDR3: CASRRGQRNTEAFF

size: -
J: TRBJ1-2
D: TRBD1
V: TRBV2
DNA: TGTGCCAGCAGTGGCTGGACAGGGGCGAGCTATGGCTACACCTTC
CDR3: CASSGWTGASYGYTF

size: -
J: TRBJ1-6
D: TRBD1
V: TRBV7-2
DNA: TGTGCCAGCAGACGAGACAGGGGCACAAATTCACCCCTCCACTTT
CDR3: CASRRDRGTNSPLHF

size: -
J: TRBJ2-3
D: TRBD2
V: TRBV27
DNA: TGTGCCAGCAGTTTTGGGACTAGCGGGAGAGATACGCAGTATTTT
CDR3: CASSFGTSGRDTQYF